These 17 T cell receptor beta chains were sequenced from one sample in a study of T-cell reconstitution after alpha-beta-depleted transplantation in children. Unique molecular identifiers tagged the TCRbeta library. TCRdb re-analysed the PCR reads in MiXCR, keeping a single row per CDR3 protein. This sample yields hundreds of thousands of distinct CDR3 sequences, of which roughly 25% are seen a single time; under 5.5% belongs to the top ten. Sequencing used PBMCs, mostly from graft donor cells, obtained 360 days after TCRalphabeta/CD19-depleted stem cell transplant. The receptors were gathered from a female patient between 2 and 15 years old who had a stem cell transplant for congenital amegakaryocytic thrombocytopenia, so the T cells may come from the graft donor.

In DNA form, the CDR3 reads TGTGCCAGCAGCTTAGAATTCGCGGGGGGTTTCGATACGCAGTATTTT. Protein: CASSLEFAGGFDTQYF. The rearrangement links TRBV7-2 to TRBJ2-3; 8 nucleotides align to TRBD2. Germline V gives CDR1 SGHTA, CDR2 FQGNSA. With 1 base clipped from V and 6 bases from J, the junction kept 9 bases outside the gene matches. The length of the CDR3 is 16 residues.

As regards this clonotype: A much larger clonotype is one base distant, so this may be a read error. Here the CDR3 omits its conserved ending phenylalanine or tryptophan, so a read error is the likely source. The DNA is left out, because the CDR3 cannot be placed on it with certainty; the CDR3 is given as TCRdb lists it. The chain is built from TRBV12-3 or TRBV12-4 and TRBJ2-5; TRBD2, the D gene given by the table, was not confirmed from the DNA. Inclusive of both ends, the CDR3 amounts to 11 amino acids. CDR3 region: CASRRTSRDPY.

The genes are TRBV13 and TRBJ2-1, with 7 bases matching TRBD2. CDR3 length: 16 amino acids. CDR1 and CDR2 (germline): PRHDT, FYEKMQ (reference sequence). Trimming removed 5 bases from V and 7 bases from J; junction bases left unmatched: 14. CDR3 DNA: TGTGCCAGCAGCCTAGTGGGCTTCGGGGGAGGGAATGAGCAGTTCTTC. It codes for CASSLVGFGGGNEQFF.

This clonotype turned up a few times. V gene TRBV6-2 or TRBV6-3 combines with J gene TRBJ2-1, with 15 bases identical to TRBD2. The CDR3 sequence is 21 residues long. CDR1 and CDR2 from the germline V gene are MNHEY and SVGEGT. The V and J ends lost 2 bases and 1 base, in that order; junction bases with no gene match: 12. The CDR3 reads CASSYPLRTSGGARSYNEQFF. In nucleotides, the CDR3 is TGTGCCAGCAGTTACCCCCTACGGACTAGCGGGGGGGCACGGTCCTACAATGAGCAGTTCTTC.

The J gene is TRBJ2-1, the V gene TRBV2; TRBD2 matches at 10 bases. Germline V lookup: CDR1 SNHLY, CDR2 FYNNEI. The CDR3 is 12 amino acids. J was trimmed by 7 bases and V by 8 bases; bases with no gene match: 2. This CDR3 reads CASLAGENEQFF. CDR3 sequence (DNA): TGTGCCAGCCTAGCGGGGGAAAATGAGCAGTTCTTC.

CDR3 sequence (DNA): TGTGCCAGCAGCTCCTCGACCGGGAGAGGTTGGGATGAGCAGTTCTTC. It specifies CASSSSTGRGWDEQFF. The J gene is TRBJ2-1, the V gene TRBV7-6; D may be TRBD2 (6 bases). Germline assignment: CDR1 SGHVS and CDR2 FNYEAQ. The CDR3 has 16 residues. Trimming stripped 4 bases from V and 8 bases from J, with 21 bases between. The full variable domain, in which reference TRBV7-6 and TRBJ2-1 provide the parts outside the CDR3, is GAGVSQSPRYKVTKRGQDVALRCDPISGHVSLYWYRQALGQGPEFLTYFNYEAQQDKSGLPNDRFSAERPEGSISTLTIQRTEQRDSAMYRCASSSSTGRGWDEQFFGPGTRLTVL.

This clonotype showed up many times. This chain links TRBV2 with TRBJ2-3; the D gene is possibly TRBD1 (5 bases). The V and J ends lost 4 bases and 0 bases respectively, with 11 bases between them. CDR3 length: 15 amino acids. Germline CDR1 is SNHLY and CDR2 is FYNNEI. The CDR3 DNA sequence: TGTGCCAGCAGTGCTGGGGCCCTCAGCACAGATACGCAGTATTTT. Protein: CASSAGALSTDTQYF. Looking up the rest from reference TRBV2 and TRBJ2-3 gives the full variable domain: EPEVTQTPSHQVTQMGQEVILRCVPISNHLYFYWYRQILGQKVEFLVSFYNNEISEKSEIFDDQFSVERPDGSNFTLKIRSTKLEDSAMYFCASSAGALSTDTQYFGPGTRLTVL.

The V and J genes are TRBV30 and TRBJ2-7; the match to TRBD1 covers 7 bases. This CDR3 comprises 13 residues. V dropped 5 bases and J dropped 7; count of bases not matched to a gene: 11. Per germline, CDR1 GTSNPN and CDR2 SVGIG (reference sequence). In DNA form, the CDR3 reads TGTGCCTGGGAAAGGGGACAGAGGTGGGAGCAGTACTTC. Translation gives CAWERGQRWEQYF.

This sequence joins TRBV2 and TRBJ2-2, with TRBD1 matching over 7 bases. This CDR3 has 16 amino acids. V was pared by 3 bases and J by 1 base, with 5 bases of the junction left unmatched. Germline V gene data show CDR1 as SNHLY and CDR2 as FYNNEI. The CDR3: CASSEQGTENTGELFF. The CDR3, as DNA: TGTGCCAGCAGTGAGCAAGGGACAGAGAACACCGGGGAGCTGTTTTTT.

The rearrangement joins TRBV7-7 to TRBJ2-1; D possibly corresponds to TRBD2 (6 bases). Germline V gene data show CDR1 as SSHAT and CDR2 as FNYEAQ (reference sequence). The CDR3 contains 16 residues. The V gene lost 5 bases and the J gene lost 3 bases, with 17 bases spanning the gap. CDR3 DNA: TGTGCCAGCAGCCGACTTCGAACCGGGGGCTACAATGAGCAGTTCTTC. This encodes CASSRLRTGGYNEQFF.

This chain connects TRBV10-3 to TRBJ2-7; a weak D match, TRBD2 (6 bases). V shed 4 bases and J shed 3 bases, with 22 bases lying between them. This CDR3 contains 17 residues. Per germline, CDR1 ENHRY and CDR2 SYGVKD. DNA of the CDR3: TGTGCCATCAGTGTTGCGGGACTCGGAAGAGCGATCTACGAGCAGTACTTC. Translated, it gives CAISVAGLGRAIYEQYF.

The chain joins TRBV29-1 to TRBJ2-2; D gene uncertain. Germline CDR1 SQVTM, CDR2 ANQGSEA. The CDR3 sequence is 12 residues long. Trimming pared 4 bases from V and 6 bases from J, leaving 9 bases between. The CDR3 coding sequence is TGCAGCGTTGGTCGCACACCCGGGGAGCTGTTTTTT. Translation gives CSVGRTPGELFF.

This CDR3 reads CASSNARVGSYNEQFF. In DNA, the CDR3 is TGCGCCAGCAGCAACGCCCGGGTGGGGTCCTACAATGAGCAGTTCTTC. V is TRBV5-1 and J is TRBJ2-1; D remains ambiguous. The CDR3 loop spans 16 amino acids. The V and J ends lost 4 bases and 1 base respectively, with 15 bases between them. Germline V gene sequence: CDR1 SGHRS, CDR2 YFSETQ.

In its sample, this clonotype was seen many times. A read error may account for a junction end that differs from germline. The chain is built from TRBV3-1 and TRBJ1-4; weak D call: TRBD1 (6 bases). In germline, CDR1 is LGHDT, CDR2 YNNKEL (reference sequence). There are 14 residues in the CDR3. DNA of the CDR3: TGTGCCAGCACCCAACAGGGAGGAAATGAAAAACTGTTTTTT. Translated: CASTQQGGNEKLFF.

The rearrangement joins TRBV29-1 to TRBJ1-2; unclear D gene. The germline CDR1 and CDR2 sequences are SQVTM and ANQGSEA. Trimming shortened V by 2 bases and J by 8 bases, and 15 bases separated the two germline ends. This CDR3 spans 13 amino acids. CDR3: CSVESSTAWGYTF. The CDR3 coding sequence is TGCAGCGTTGAATCGTCTACAGCCTGGGGCTACACCTTC.

The chain links TRBV4-3 to TRBJ1-5; D ambiguous. There are 15 residues in the CDR3. Germline V CDR1 and CDR2: LGHNA, YSLEER. Trimming removed 0 bases from V and 2 bases from J, with 8 bases in between. The CDR3 here is CASSQDLHRNQPQHF. CDR3 nucleotide sequence: TGCGCCAGCAGCCAAGATCTTCATCGCAATCAGCCCCAGCATTTT.

This clonotype was detected many times. The chain uses TRBV10-3 and TRBJ2-1; TRBD2 matches at 7 bases. CDR3 size: 13 residues. Germline V gives CDR1 ENHRY, CDR2 SYGVKD. The trim removed 10 bases at V and 6 bases at J, leaving 9 bases unmatched. CDR3 bases: TGTGCCACGGGGGACTATAGCGGCAATGAGCAGTTCTTC. Translation gives CATGDYSGNEQFF.